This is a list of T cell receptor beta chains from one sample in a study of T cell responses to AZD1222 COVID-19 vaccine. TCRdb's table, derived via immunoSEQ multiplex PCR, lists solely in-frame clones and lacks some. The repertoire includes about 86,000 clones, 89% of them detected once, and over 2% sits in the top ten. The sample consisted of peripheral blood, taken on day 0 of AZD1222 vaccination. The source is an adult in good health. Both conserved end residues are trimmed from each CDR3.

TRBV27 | ASRTTGLESPLH
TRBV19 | ASARDKNQPQH
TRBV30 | AWSVRGYYYGYT
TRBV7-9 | ASSLGFGRAVVTDTQY
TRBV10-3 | ATLNDYKRGELF
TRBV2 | ASSGLAGSQETQY
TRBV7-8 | ATGAGNNQPQH
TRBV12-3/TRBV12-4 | ASRTDSSYEQY
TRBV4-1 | ASSQDRWASGSTESTDTQY
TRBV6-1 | ASSKGTSGLSTDTQY
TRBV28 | ASRGGGQGSNEQF
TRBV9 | ASSPRQGAGTEAF
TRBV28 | ASSDSVPYEQY
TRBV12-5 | ASGLGRVTGNTIY
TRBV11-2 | ASSLVSGSPNEQF
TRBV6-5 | ASSYAGSYEQY
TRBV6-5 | ASRNGASGKHEQF
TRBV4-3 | ASSQGGRGDTQY
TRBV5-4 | ASSVTGTGGEKLF
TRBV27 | ASSSGNENYGYT
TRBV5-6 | ASSLGAQGNYGYT
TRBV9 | ASSVGQGSYNEQF
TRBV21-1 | ASSKGGAPQPQH
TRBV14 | ASSQDTKRAGRVNTEAF
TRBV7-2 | ASSSRGDQPQH
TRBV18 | ASSLIQGVLQTEAF
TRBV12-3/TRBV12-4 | ASSLSGLGYT
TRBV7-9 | ASSLGDRYEQY
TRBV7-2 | ASSLERREQF
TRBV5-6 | ASSLDWDRGRRDTQY
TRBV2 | ASSEALGGGQPQH
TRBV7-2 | ASSLGSGGGNTIY
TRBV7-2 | ASSAVAGRQETQY
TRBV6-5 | ASAPYSNQPQH
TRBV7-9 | ASSLIGTGGYEQY
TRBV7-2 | ASSLAGYNSPLH
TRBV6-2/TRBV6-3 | ASSYGGSTYEQY
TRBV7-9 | ASSLADSYNEQF
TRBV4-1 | ASSQTPGQGANEQF
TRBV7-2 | ASSLALISGSSAGELF
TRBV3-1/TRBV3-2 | ASSLRSGTDTQY
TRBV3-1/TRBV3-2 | ASSQGIRTEAF
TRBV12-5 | ASGSPPGTSGTGELF
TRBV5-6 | ASTHRWTLNTEAF
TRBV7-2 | ASSPQGSGGKF
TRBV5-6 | ASSLGGQGMGQF
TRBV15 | ATSRDGRRVGPQH
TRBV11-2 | ASRRTIPEAF
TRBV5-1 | ASSLQGLTGEKLF